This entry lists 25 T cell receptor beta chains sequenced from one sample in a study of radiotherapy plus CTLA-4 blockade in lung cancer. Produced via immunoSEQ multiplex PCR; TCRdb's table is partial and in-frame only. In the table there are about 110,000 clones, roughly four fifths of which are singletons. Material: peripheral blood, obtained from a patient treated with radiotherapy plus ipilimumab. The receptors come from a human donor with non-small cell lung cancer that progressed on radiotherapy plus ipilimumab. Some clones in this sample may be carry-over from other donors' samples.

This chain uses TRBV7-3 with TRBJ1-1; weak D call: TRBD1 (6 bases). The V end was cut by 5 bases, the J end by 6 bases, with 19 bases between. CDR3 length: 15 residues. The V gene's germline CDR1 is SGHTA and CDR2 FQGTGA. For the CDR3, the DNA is TGTGCCAGCAGCGCGAAGGCGGGGGCGCAGGCTGAAGCTTTCTTT. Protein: CASSAKAGAQAEAFF.

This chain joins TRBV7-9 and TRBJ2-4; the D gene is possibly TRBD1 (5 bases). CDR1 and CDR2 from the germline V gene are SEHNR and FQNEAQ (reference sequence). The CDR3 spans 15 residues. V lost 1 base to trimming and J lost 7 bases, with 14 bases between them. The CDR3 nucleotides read TGTGCCAGCAGCTTAGTCGGTGGGCAGGGTAACATTCAGTACTTC. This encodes CASSLVGGQGNIQYF.

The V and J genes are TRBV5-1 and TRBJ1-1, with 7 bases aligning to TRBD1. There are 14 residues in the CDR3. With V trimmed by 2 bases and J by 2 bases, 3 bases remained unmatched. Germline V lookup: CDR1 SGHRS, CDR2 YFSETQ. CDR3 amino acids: CASSFRGQNTEAFF. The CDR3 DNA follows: TGCGCCAGCAGCTTTAGGGGGCAAAACACTGAAGCTTTCTTT.

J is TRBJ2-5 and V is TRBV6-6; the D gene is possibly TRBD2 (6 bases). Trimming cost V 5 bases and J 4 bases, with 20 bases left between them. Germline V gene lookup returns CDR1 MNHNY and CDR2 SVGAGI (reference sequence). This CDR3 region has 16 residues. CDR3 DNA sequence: TGTGCCAGCAGTACACAAAGGACGGGAGCTTTAGAGACCCAGTACTTC. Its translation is CASSTQRTGALETQYF.

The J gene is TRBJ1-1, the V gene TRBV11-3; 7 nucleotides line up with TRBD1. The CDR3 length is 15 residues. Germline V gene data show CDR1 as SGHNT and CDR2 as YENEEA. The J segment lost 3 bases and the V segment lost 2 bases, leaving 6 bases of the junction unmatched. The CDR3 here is CASSLNPGGDTEAFF. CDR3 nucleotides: TGTGCCAGCAGCTTAAACCCAGGGGGGGACACTGAAGCTTTCTTT.

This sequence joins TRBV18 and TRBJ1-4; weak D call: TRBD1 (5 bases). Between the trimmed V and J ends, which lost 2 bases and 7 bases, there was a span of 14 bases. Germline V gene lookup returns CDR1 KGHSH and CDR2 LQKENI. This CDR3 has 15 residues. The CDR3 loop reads CASSPFGGFGEKLFF. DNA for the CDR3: TGTGCCAGCTCACCATTCGGGGGGTTCGGTGAAAAACTGTTTTTT.

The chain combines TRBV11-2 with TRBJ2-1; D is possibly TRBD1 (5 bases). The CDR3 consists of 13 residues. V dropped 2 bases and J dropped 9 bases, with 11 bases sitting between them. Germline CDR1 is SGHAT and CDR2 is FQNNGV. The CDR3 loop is CASSLFDSSEQFF. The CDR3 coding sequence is TGTGCCAGCAGCTTATTCGACAGTAGTGAGCAGTTCTTC.

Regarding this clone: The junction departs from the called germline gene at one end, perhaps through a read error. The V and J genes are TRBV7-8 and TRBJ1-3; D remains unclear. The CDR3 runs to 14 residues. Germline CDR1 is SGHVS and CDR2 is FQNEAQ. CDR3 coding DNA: TGTGCCAGCAGCATAGCGGGTCCTGGAAACACCATATATTTT. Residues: CASSIAGPGNTIYF.

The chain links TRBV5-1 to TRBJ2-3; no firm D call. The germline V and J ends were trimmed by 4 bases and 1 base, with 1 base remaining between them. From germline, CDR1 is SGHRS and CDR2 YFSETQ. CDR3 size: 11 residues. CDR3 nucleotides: TGCGCCAGCAGCCGCACAGATACGCAGTATTTT. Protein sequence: CASSRTDTQYF.

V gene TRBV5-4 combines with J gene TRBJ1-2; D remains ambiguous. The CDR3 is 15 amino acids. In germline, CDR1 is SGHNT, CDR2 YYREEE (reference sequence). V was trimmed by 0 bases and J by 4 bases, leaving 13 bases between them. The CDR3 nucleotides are TGTGCCAGCAGCTTGGTGAGCCCTCCCAGCTATGGCTACACCTTC. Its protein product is CASSLVSPPSYGYTF.

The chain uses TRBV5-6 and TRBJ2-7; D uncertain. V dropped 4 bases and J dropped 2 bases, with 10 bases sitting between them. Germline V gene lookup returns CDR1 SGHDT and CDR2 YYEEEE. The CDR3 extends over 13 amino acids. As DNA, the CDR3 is TGTGCCAGCAGCCCGGACCGAGCCTACGAGCAGTACTTC. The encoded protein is CASSPDRAYEQYF. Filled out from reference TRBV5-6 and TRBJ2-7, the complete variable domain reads DAGVTQSPTHLIKTRGQQVTLRCSPKSGHDTVSWYQQALGQGPQFIFQYYEEEERQRGNFPDRFSGHQFPNYSSELNVNALLLGDSALYLCASSPDRAYEQYFGPGTRLTVT.

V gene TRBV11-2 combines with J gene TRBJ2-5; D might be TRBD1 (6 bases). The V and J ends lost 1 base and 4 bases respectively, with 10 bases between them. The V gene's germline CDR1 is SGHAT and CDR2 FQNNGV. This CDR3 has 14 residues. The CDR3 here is CASSLGGPRETQYF. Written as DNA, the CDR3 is TGTGCCAGCAGCTTAGGGGGGCCACGAGAGACCCAGTACTTC.

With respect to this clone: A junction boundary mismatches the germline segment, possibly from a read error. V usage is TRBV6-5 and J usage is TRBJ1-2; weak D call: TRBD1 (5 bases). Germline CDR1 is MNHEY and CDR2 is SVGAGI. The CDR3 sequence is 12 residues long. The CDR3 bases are TGTGCCAGCAGCACACAGGACCTTGGCAACACCTTC. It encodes CASSTQDLGNTF.

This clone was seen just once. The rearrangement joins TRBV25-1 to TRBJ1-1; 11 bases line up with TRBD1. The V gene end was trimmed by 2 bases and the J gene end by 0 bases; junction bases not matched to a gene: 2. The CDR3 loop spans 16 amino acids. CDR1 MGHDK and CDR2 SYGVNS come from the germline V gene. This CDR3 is CASSERDRGMNTEAFF. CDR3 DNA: TGTGCCAGCAGTGAACGGGACAGGGGGATGAACACTGAAGCTTTCTTT.

CDR3 protein: CCQQSRQEDTEAFF. The CDR3 DNA reads as TGTTGCCAGCAATCCCGGCAGGAGGACACTGAAGCTTTCTTT. The rearrangement uses TRBV27 and TRBJ1-1; D gene unclear. Germline V gene lookup returns CDR1 MNHEY and CDR2 SMNVEV (reference sequence). The CDR3 totals 14 residues.

CDR3 residues: CASSLAGAGGTEAFF. For the CDR3, the DNA is TGCGCCAGCAGCTTGGCCGGGGCCGGGGGGACTGAAGCTTTCTTT. The V gene is TRBV5-1, the J gene TRBJ1-1; D possibly corresponds to TRBD1 (5 bases). The length of the CDR3 is 15 residues. Germline V gene data show CDR1 as SGHRS and CDR2 as YFSETQ. Trimming pared 0 bases from V and 5 bases from J, leaving 14 bases between.

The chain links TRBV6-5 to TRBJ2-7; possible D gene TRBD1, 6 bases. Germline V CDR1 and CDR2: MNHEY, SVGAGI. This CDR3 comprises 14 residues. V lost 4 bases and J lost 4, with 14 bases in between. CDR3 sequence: CASSSLRGRYEQYF. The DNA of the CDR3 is TGTGCCAGCAGTTCCCTCAGGGGCAGGTACGAGCAGTACTTC.

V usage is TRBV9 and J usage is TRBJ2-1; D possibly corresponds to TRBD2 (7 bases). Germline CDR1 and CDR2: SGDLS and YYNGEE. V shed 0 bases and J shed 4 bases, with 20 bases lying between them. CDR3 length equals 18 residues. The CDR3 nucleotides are TGTGCCAGCAGCGTAGATACGGGGGGCCCCACCGGATACAATGAGCAGTTCTTC. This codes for CASSVDTGGPTGYNEQFF.

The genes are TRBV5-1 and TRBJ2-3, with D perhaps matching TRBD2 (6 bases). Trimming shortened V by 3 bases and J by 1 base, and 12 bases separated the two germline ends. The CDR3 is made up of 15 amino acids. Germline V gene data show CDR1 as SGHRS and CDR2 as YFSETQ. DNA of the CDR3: TGCGCCAGCAGCTACGGGGGTGCTGGCACAGATACGCAGTATTTT. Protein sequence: CASSYGGAGTDTQYF. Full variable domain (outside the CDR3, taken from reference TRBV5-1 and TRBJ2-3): KAGVTQTPRYLIKTRGQQVTLSCSPISGHRSVSWYQQTPGQGLQFLFEYFSETQRNKGNFPGRFSGRQFSNSRSEMNVSTLELGDSALYLCASSYGGAGTDTQYFGPGTRLTVL.

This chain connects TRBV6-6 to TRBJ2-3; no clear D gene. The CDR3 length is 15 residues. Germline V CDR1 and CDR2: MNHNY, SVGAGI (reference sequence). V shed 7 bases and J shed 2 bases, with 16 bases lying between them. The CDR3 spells CASTPARFFTDTQYF. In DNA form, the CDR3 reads TGTGCCAGCACACCCGCGAGATTTTTCACAGATACGCAGTATTTT.

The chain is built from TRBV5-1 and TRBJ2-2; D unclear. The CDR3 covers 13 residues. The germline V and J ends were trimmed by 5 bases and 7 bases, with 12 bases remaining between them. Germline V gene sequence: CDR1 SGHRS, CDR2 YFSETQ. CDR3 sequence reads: CASRPDRGGELFF. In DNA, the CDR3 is TGCGCCAGCAGACCCGATAGAGGCGGGGAGCTGTTTTTT.

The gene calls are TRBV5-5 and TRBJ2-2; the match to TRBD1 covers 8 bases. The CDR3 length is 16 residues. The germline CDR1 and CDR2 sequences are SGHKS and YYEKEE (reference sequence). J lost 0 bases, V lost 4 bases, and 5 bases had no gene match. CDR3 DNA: TGTGCCAGCAGCGCCCCGACAGGGGCGAACACCGGGGAGCTGTTTTTT. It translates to CASSAPTGANTGELFF.

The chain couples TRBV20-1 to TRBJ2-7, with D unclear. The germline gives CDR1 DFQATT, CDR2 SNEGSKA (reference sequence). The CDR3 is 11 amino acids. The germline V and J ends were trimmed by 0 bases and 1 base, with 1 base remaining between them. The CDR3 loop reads CSARDSYEQYF. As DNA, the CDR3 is TGCAGTGCTAGAGATTCCTACGAGCAGTACTTC.

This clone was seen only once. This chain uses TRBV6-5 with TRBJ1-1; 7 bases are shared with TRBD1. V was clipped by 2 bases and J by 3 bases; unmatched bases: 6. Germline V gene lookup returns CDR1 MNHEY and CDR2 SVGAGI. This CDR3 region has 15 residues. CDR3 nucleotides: TGTGCCAGCAGTTACCACGGACAGGTTGACACTGAAGCTTTCTTT. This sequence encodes CASSYHGQVDTEAFF.

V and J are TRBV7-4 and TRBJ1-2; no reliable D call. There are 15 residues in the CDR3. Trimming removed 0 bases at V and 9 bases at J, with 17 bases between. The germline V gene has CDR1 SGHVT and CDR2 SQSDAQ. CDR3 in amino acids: CASSLAVGLSLRYTF. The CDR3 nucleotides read TGTGCCAGCAGCTTAGCAGTAGGGTTGTCACTGCGCTACACCTTC.